The T cell receptor (beta chain) under discussion was sequenced for a study of shared clonotypes between healthy human individuals. About the study: Each donor's CD4 naive and CD4 memory cells filled three plates apiece, CD8 naive two, and CD8 memory one.

In the source study's methods: Quality scores were absent from the junction-only immunoSEQ sequences, so filtering differed. Generated by immunoSEQ multiplex PCR, the TCRdb table keeps only in-frame clones and is missing some. V and J calls and clone size follow that table, whereas D and trimming were derived from the DNA. The sample records 2.3 million or so clones, 85% to 95% being singletons. Researchers partitioned CD4+ cells into CD45RA+ naive and CD45RA-negative memory subsets. From germline, CDR1 is SGHTA and CDR2 FQGNSA. The J segment lost 4 bases and the V segment lost 5 bases, leaving 6 bases of the junction unmatched. The CDR3 loop spans 14 amino acids.

Sequenced material: naive CD4+ T cells from PBMCs. The subset: CD45RA+ positively selected. The V gene is TRBV7-2, the J gene TRBJ1-2; TRBD1 agrees at 8 bases. The TCR was taken from a man aged 18 to 29 in good health. Some clones in this sample may be carry-over from other donors' samples. As DNA, the CDR3 is TGTGCCAGCAGCCTAGGAGACAGGGGCTATGGCTACACCTTC. Its translation: CASSLGDRGYGYTF.